The 32 T cell receptor beta chains reported below all come from one sample, sequenced in a study of shared clonotypes between healthy human individuals. Sequencing used immunoSEQ multiplex PCR; TCRdb keeps in-frame clones, though not all of them. The sample gives roughly 2.2 million clones, 90% to 95% of which show up once; 0.39% is in the top ten. The source material was naive CD4+ T cells from PBMCs. Sample subset: CD45RA+ positively selected. All receptors come from a man in his late teens or twenties in good health. Some clones in this sample may be carry-over from other donors' samples.

The chain links TRBV4-1 to TRBJ2-1; TRBD2 matches at 7 bases. Germline values: CDR1 MGHRA, CDR2 YSYEKL. J gave up 13 bases and V 0 bases, and 21 bases lay outside the gene matches. This CDR3 region has 18 residues. CDR3 protein: CASSQDWLGEGPQKGQFF. The CDR3 nucleotides are TGCGCCAGCAGCCAAGACTGGTTAGGGGAGGGCCCTCAGAAGGGTCAGTTCTTC.

On this clone: Different DNA sequences within this sample yield the same CDR3. The J gene is TRBJ2-7, the V gene TRBV19; 9 bases agree with TRBD2. CDR3 length equals 13 residues. Germline lookup yields CDR1 LNHDA and CDR2 SQIVND (reference sequence). The V gene end was trimmed by 6 bases and the J gene end by 1 base; junction bases not matched to a gene: 1. Written as DNA, the CDR3 is TGTGCCAGTAGGACTAGCGGTTCCTACGAGCAGTACTTC. It yields the protein CASRTSGSYEQYF.

V gene TRBV6-5 combines with J gene TRBJ2-5, with 7 positions matching TRBD1. Trimming at V came to 6 bases and at J to 2 bases, leaving 6 bases not matched to a gene. The CDR3 contains 14 residues. Germline values: CDR1 MNHEY, CDR2 SVGAGI. The CDR3 here is CASRDWTGQETQYF. In DNA form, the CDR3 reads TGTGCCAGCAGGGACTGGACAGGTCAAGAGACCCAGTACTTC.

This chain joins TRBV6-1 and TRBJ2-5, with TRBD2 matching over 7 bases. The CDR3 covers 14 residues. V lost 4 bases and J lost 3; bases outside the gene matches: 5. Germline CDR1 reads MNHNS; CDR2 reads SASEGT. Here the CDR3 DNA reads TGTGCCAGCAGTGGGACTAGGTCCAAAGAGACCCAGTACTTC. The encoded protein is CASSGTRSKETQYF.

The chain combines TRBV30 with TRBJ2-7; TRBD1 agrees at 7 bases. Trimming at V came to 5 bases and at J to 4 bases, leaving 11 bases not matched to a gene. Germline CDR1 and CDR2: GTSNPN and SVGIG (reference sequence). The CDR3 has 14 residues. The CDR3 sequence is CAWVRQGSGYEQYF. The CDR3 region has the DNA TGTGCCTGGGTTAGACAGGGAAGTGGGTACGAGCAGTACTTC. Full variable domain (missing parts from reference TRBV30 and TRBJ2-7): SQTIHQWPATLVQPVGSPLSLECTVEGTSNPNLYWYRQAAGRGLQLLFYSVGIGQISSEVPQNLSASRPQDRQFILSSKKLLLSDSGFYLCAWVRQGSGYEQYFGPGTRLTVT.

This clone was recorded once. This chain links TRBV6-5 with TRBJ1-4; D uncertain. The CDR3 sequence is 14 residues long. CDR1 is MNHEY and CDR2 is SVGAGI in the germline V gene. Deletions cut 6 bases from V and 4 bases from J, with 12 bases between. The CDR3 spells CASSQRRHNEKLFF. The DNA of the CDR3 is TGTGCCAGCAGCCAACGGCGGCATAATGAAAAACTGTTTTTT.

The V and J genes are TRBV11-2 and TRBJ1-5; the D gene is possibly TRBD1 (6 bases). Germline V gene lookup returns CDR1 SGHAT and CDR2 FQNNGV. This CDR3 spans 15 amino acids. Trimming pared 5 bases from V and 7 bases from J, leaving 18 bases between. The CDR3 nucleotides are TGTGCCAGCAGCCAACAGGGTTTTAAGGGACAGCCCCAGCATTTT. It encodes CASSQQGFKGQPQHF.

The rearrangement joins TRBV6-1 to TRBJ1-5, with TRBD1 as a possible D gene (5 bases). The CDR3 spans 11 residues. Germline V lookup: CDR1 MNHNS, CDR2 SASEGT. V gave up 8 bases and J gave up 5 bases, with 7 bases separating them. The CDR3 sequence: CASGRDQPQHF. Written as DNA, the CDR3 is TGTGCCAGCGGCAGGGATCAGCCCCAGCATTTT.

This rearrangement joins TRBV28 to TRBJ2-7, with 8 positions matching TRBD2. There are 15 residues in the CDR3. V shed 3 bases, J shed 2 bases, and the junction held 6 bases outside the gene matches. Germline V gene data show CDR1 as MDHEN and CDR2 as SYDVKM. The CDR3 nucleotides are TGTGCCAGCAGTTTGTCGGGAGGGTTCCCCTACGAGCAGTACTTC. Translated: CASSLSGGFPYEQYF.

The chain is built from TRBV5-1 and TRBJ2-1; possible D gene TRBD2, 6 bases. Germline CDR1 reads SGHRS; CDR2 reads YFSETQ. The CDR3 loop spans 14 amino acids. V lost 4 bases and J 7 bases, leaving 15 bases between the germline ends. The CDR3 loop reads CASSPGGGSNEQFF. The CDR3 DNA follows: TGCGCCAGCAGCCCCGGTGGGGGGTCTAATGAGCAGTTCTTC.

The genes are TRBV5-1 and TRBJ1-2; weak D call: TRBD1 (5 bases). Trimming stripped 1 base from V and 4 bases from J, with 14 bases between. This CDR3 contains 15 residues. CDR1 and CDR2 (germline): SGHRS, YFSETQ. The CDR3 spells CASSLTQGRLYGYTF. CDR3 in DNA: TGCGCCAGCAGCTTGACCCAGGGCCGTCTCTATGGCTACACCTTC.

The J gene is TRBJ2-2, the V gene TRBV5-1; TRBD1 matches 7 bases. V shed 4 bases and J 2 bases; nucleotides not matched to a gene: 11. The CDR3 covers 17 residues. Per germline, CDR1 SGHRS and CDR2 YFSETQ. CDR3 sequence (DNA): TGCGCCAGCAGCCCCCCCAACGGGACAGTCAACACCGGGGAGCTGTTTTTT. As protein: CASSPPNGTVNTGELFF. The full variable domain, its missing parts supplied by reference TRBV5-1 and TRBJ2-2, is KAGVTQTPRYLIKTRGQQVTLSCSPISGHRSVSWYQQTPGQGLQFLFEYFSETQRNKGNFPGRFSGRQFSNSRSEMNVSTLELGDSALYLCASSPPNGTVNTGELFFGEGSRLTVL.

The chain couples TRBV4-1 to TRBJ2-7; the D call may be TRBD1 or TRBD2 (9 bases each). This CDR3 comprises 21 residues. In germline, CDR1 is MGHRA, CDR2 YSYEKL. Trimming pared 2 bases from V and 3 bases from J, leaving 32 bases between. The CDR3 DNA follows: TGCGCCAGCAGCCAAAGATACGCAGGGACAGGGTCGACTAGCGGCAACTACGAGCAGTACTTC. Translating it yields CASSQRYAGTGSTSGNYEQYF.

The chain links TRBV9 to TRBJ2-3; tentatively, D is TRBD2 (6 bases). The CDR3 loop spans 15 amino acids. Germline V gene data show CDR1 as SGDLS and CDR2 as YYNGEE. V lost 3 bases and J 5 bases, leaving 16 bases between the germline ends. The CDR3 DNA sequence: TGTGCCAGCAGCGGCGGGACTTCGCTTCGAGATACGCAGTATTTT. It specifies CASSGGTSLRDTQYF.

The genes are TRBV6-6 and TRBJ2-5; tentatively, D is TRBD1 or TRBD2 (7 bases each). Germline values: CDR1 MNHNY, CDR2 SVGAGI (reference sequence). CDR3 size: 14 residues. Trimming removed 4 bases from V and 5 bases from J, with 14 bases in between. The CDR3 nucleotides read TGTGCCAGCAGTTCAGGGGGAGGGTGGGAGACCCAGTACTTC. Protein product: CASSSGGGWETQYF.

This chain links TRBV30 with TRBJ1-2; a weak D match, TRBD1 (5 bases). V gave up 0 bases and J gave up 4 bases, with 9 bases separating them. CDR3 length: 13 residues. In germline, CDR1 is GTSNPN, CDR2 SVGIG (reference sequence). CDR3 residues: CAWSVAGGYGYTF. For the CDR3, the DNA is TGTGCCTGGAGTGTAGCGGGGGGCTATGGCTACACCTTC.

The chain employs TRBV2 and TRBJ1-2; D is unresolved. This CDR3 is 13 amino acids long. Looked up from germline, CDR1 is SNHLY and CDR2 is FYNNEI. V was trimmed by 4 bases and J by 7 bases, leaving 13 bases between them. In DNA, the CDR3 is TGTGCCAGCAGTGGGCAGTCGGTGGGTGGCTACACCTTC. Amino acid sequence: CASSGQSVGGYTF.

The V call is TRBV28, the J call TRBJ2-5; possibly TRBD1 for D (6 bases). The CDR3 length is 15 residues. Germline V gene data show CDR1 as MDHEN and CDR2 as SYDVKM. Trimming removed 5 bases at V and 1 base at J, with 14 bases between. The CDR3 DNA reads TGTGCCAGCAGTCCCTGGGGGCAGGGCCAAGAGACCCAGTACTTC. Amino acids: CASSPWGQGQETQYF.

This rearrangement joins TRBV19 to TRBJ1-5; tentatively, D is TRBD1 (6 bases). CDR1 and CDR2 (germline): LNHDA, SQIVND (reference sequence). CDR3 length: 13 residues. Trimming took 3 bases from V and 6 from J, leaving 9 bases between them. In nucleotides, the CDR3 is TGTGCCAGTAGTATGGGGGCGGTTCAGCCCCAGCATTTT. It yields the protein CASSMGAVQPQHF.

The CDR3 here is CATTLGAKGNEQFF. The DNA of the CDR3 is TGTGCCACCACTTTGGGGGCGAAGGGCAATGAGCAGTTCTTC. The rearrangement uses TRBV10-3 and TRBJ2-1; possibly TRBD1 for D (6 bases). CDR3 size: 14 residues. Germline CDR1 is ENHRY and CDR2 is SYGVKD. Trimming removed 10 bases from V and 6 bases from J, with 19 bases in between.

V is TRBV27 and J is TRBJ2-7; TRBD1 aligns across 8 bases. After removal of 9 bases from V and 3 bases from J, the junction contained 7 bases not matched to a gene. Germline V gene data show CDR1 as MNHEY and CDR2 as SMNVEV (reference sequence). The CDR3 totals 13 residues. The CDR3 loop reads CASRRDRHYEQYF. The CDR3, as DNA: TGTGCCAGTAGGCGGGACAGGCACTACGAGCAGTACTTC.

The genes are TRBV6-6 and TRBJ1-2, with D unclear. Germline V gene data show CDR1 as MNHNY and CDR2 as SVGAGI (reference sequence). The CDR3 extends over 15 amino acids. Trimming cost V 6 bases and J 5 bases, with 19 bases left between them. CDR3 coding DNA: TGTGCCAGCAGCCGTTACCTCGGAGAGGAGTATGGCTACACCTTC. This encodes CASSRYLGEEYGYTF.

This chain joins TRBV4-1 and TRBJ2-7; possibly TRBD1 for D (5 bases). CDR1 is MGHRA, CDR2 YSYEKL, per germline. This CDR3 contains 15 residues. The ends were cut back, 6 bases at V and 5 bases at J, with 20 bases in the middle. CDR3 bases: TGCGCCAGCAGGATATCCCCGGGCGAGGACAACGAGCAGTACTTC. Its translation: CASRISPGEDNEQYF.

This chain links TRBV5-8 with TRBJ1-3, with D unclear. This CDR3 is 14 amino acids long. The V end lost 4 bases, the J end lost 8 bases, and 16 bases lay between the germline ends. Germline V gives CDR1 SGHTS, CDR2 YDEGEE. CDR3 bases: TGTGCCAGCAGCCCGGACCTAGCAGTGGACACCATATATTTT. Translating it yields CASSPDLAVDTIYF. Supplemented by reference TRBV5-8 and TRBJ1-3, the full variable domain reads EAGVTQSPTHLIKTRGQQATLRCSPISGHTSVYWYQQALGLGLQFLLWYDEGEERNRGNFPPRFSGRQFPNYSSELNVNALELEDSALYLCASSPDLAVDTIYFGEGSWLTVV.

The rearrangement uses TRBV30 and TRBJ2-1, with no clear D. V was clipped by 4 bases and J by 0 bases, with 16 bases between them. CDR1 is GTSNPN, CDR2 SVGIG, per germline (reference sequence). The CDR3 runs 16 residues. The CDR3 DNA follows: TGTGCCTGGAAGGATAATTCGAGGAGCTCCTACAATGAGCAGTTCTTC. Protein: CAWKDNSRSSYNEQFF. Full variable domain (missing parts from reference TRBV30 and TRBJ2-1): SQTIHQWPATLVQPVGSPLSLECTVEGTSNPNLYWYRQAAGRGLQLLFYSVGIGQISSEVPQNLSASRPQDRQFILSSKKLLLSDSGFYLCAWKDNSRSSYNEQFFGPGTRLTVL.

The chain has TRBV28 and TRBJ1-2, with D perhaps TRBD1 (5 bases). The CDR3 totals 12 residues. The V gene lost 5 bases and the J gene lost 5 bases, with 9 bases spanning the gap. From germline, CDR1 is MDHEN and CDR2 SYDVKM. CDR3 nucleotides: TGTGCCAGCAGTGGACGACAGTATGGCTACACCTTC. Amino acids: CASSGRQYGYTF.

The J gene is TRBJ2-3, the V gene TRBV28; D may correspond to TRBD1 or TRBD2 (5 bases each). Germline assignment: CDR1 MDHEN and CDR2 SYDVKM. V lost 4 bases, J lost 3 bases, and 17 bases lay in between. The CDR3 contains 16 residues. The CDR3 spells CASSSRDLVRTDTQYF. The CDR3 coding sequence is TGTGCCAGCAGTTCCCGGGACCTGGTGCGAACAGATACGCAGTATTTT.

V and J are TRBV5-1 and TRBJ2-5; 7 nucleotides match TRBD1. CDR3 length: 14 residues. CDR1 SGHRS and CDR2 YFSETQ come from the germline V gene. Trimming cost V 0 bases and J 9 bases; bases outside gene matches: 8. CDR3 DNA: TGCGCCAGCAGCTTGGATGAGGGGGCTAGGGCCCAGTACTTC. It is translated as CASSLDEGARAQYF.

The chain employs TRBV5-1 and TRBJ2-3; D remains ambiguous. The CDR3 has 12 amino acids. Germline CDR1 SGHRS, CDR2 YFSETQ. Trimming removed 2 bases from V and 6 bases from J, with 7 bases in between. The CDR3 DNA reads as TGCGCCAGCAGCTTCCCTAGTGATACGCAGTATTTT. Residues: CASSFPSDTQYF.

The chain is built from TRBV30 and TRBJ2-5; TRBD2 matches 10 bases. The CDR3 has 16 amino acids. Germline V gene data show CDR1 as GTSNPN and CDR2 as SVGIG (reference sequence). V was clipped by 2 bases and J by 5 bases; unmatched bases: 11. CDR3 DNA: TGTGCCTGGAGTAGGGCTAGCGGGAGTCTGGGGGAGACCCAGTACTTC. As protein: CAWSRASGSLGETQYF. Drawing the rest from reference TRBV30 and TRBJ2-5, the complete variable domain is SQTIHQWPATLVQPVGSPLSLECTVEGTSNPNLYWYRQAAGRGLQLLFYSVGIGQISSEVPQNLSASRPQDRQFILSSKKLLLSDSGFYLCAWSRASGSLGETQYFGPGTRLLVL.

The chain has TRBV4-2 and TRBJ2-3, with D perhaps being TRBD1 or TRBD2 (6 bases each). Between the trimmed V and J ends, which lost 4 bases and 0 bases, there was a span of 32 bases. CDR3 size: 22 residues. Germline assignment: CDR1 LGHNA and CDR2 YNFKEQ. The CDR3 DNA is TGTGCCAGCAGCCCCAAGGGGGGAGCCAGAAGTCGACCCGATCGAAGCACAGATACGCAGTATTTT. Translation gives CASSPKGGARSRPDRSTDTQYF.

V gene TRBV5-1 combines with J gene TRBJ2-6; TRBD2 aligns across 7 bases. Trimming at V came to 5 bases and at J to 0 bases, leaving 11 bases not matched to a gene. Germline lookup yields CDR1 SGHRS and CDR2 YFSETQ. The CDR3 is 18 residues long. The CDR3 coding sequence is TGCGCCAGCAGAGACGGGAGGAATCCGATCTCTGGGGCCAACGTCCTGACTTTC. Translation: CASRDGRNPISGANVLTF.